A selection of T cell receptor beta chains follows, all from one sample in a study of blood T cell repertoires in COVID-19. The assay was immunoSEQ multiplex PCR, and TCRdb's table has in-frame clones only and misses some. In the table there are 180,000 or so clones, almost 90% of which are singletons. Input material: peripheral blood. The source of these receptors is a man in his fifties or sixties with acute or convalescent COVID-19. Each CDR3 is given with its conserved first and last residue. Each record gives: CDR3 length, J gene, clone size, V gene, D gene, CDR3 protein, CDR3 DNA. D genes are given only for firm matches. A clone size is listed for some rows: how often the clone was seen (once, few, many), or a class if it is expanded.

>19|TRBJ2-3|-|TRBV4-3|TRBD1
CASSQDHPTGTEDTDTQYF
TGCGCCAGCAGCCAAGATCACCCCACCGGGACAGAAGACACAGATACGCAGTATTTT
>15|TRBJ2-7|-|TRBV4-1|TRBD2
CASSRVLAGGQEQYF
TGCGCCAGCAGCCGAGTACTAGCGGGAGGGCAGGAGCAGTACTTC
>15|TRBJ2-3|-|TRBV4-1|-
CASSQDGLRTDTQYF
TGCGCCAGCAGCCAAGACGGACTTCGCACAGATACGCAGTATTTT
>13|TRBJ1-5|-|TRBV28|TRBD1
CASCRQGNQPQHF
TGTGCCAGCTGCCGACAGGGGAATCAGCCCCAGCATTTT
>14|TRBJ2-2|-|TRBV9|-
CASSPRVTTGELFF
TGTGCCAGCAGCCCCCGGGTAACCACCGGGGAGCTGTTTTTT
>14|TRBJ1-3|-|TRBV19|TRBD1
CASSIGQGWNTIYF
TGTGCCAGTAGTATTGGACAGGGGTGGAACACCATATATTTT
>18|TRBJ1-3|-|TRBV14|TRBD1
CASSQEQGETFSGNTIYF
TGTGCCAGCAGCCAAGAACAGGGGGAGACTTTCTCTGGAAACACCATATATTTT
>12|TRBJ2-3|-|TRBV7-8|-
CASSPKGDTQYF
TGTGCCAGCAGCCCCAAGGGGGATACGCAGTATTTT
>12|TRBJ1-2|-|TRBV6-5|-
CASLDGGNGYTF
TGTGCCAGCCTGGACGGAGGGAATGGCTACACCTTC
>15|TRBJ2-2|-|TRBV19|TRBD1
CASSTDRGGTGELFF
TGTGCCAGTAGCACGGACAGGGGCGGCACCGGGGAGCTGTTTTTT
>15|TRBJ1-2|few|TRBV5-1|TRBD1
CASSLEGQVNYGYTF
TGCGCCAGCAGCTTGGAGGGACAGGTCAACTATGGCTACACCTTC
>16|TRBJ2-1|-|TRBV5-1|TRBD2
CASSTYSGSSYNEQFF
TGCGCCAGCAGCACCTATAGCGGGAGCTCCTACAATGAGCAGTTCTTC
>15|TRBJ1-6|few|TRBV2|-
CASSESRQNNSPLHF
TGTGCCAGCAGTGAAAGTAGACAGAATAATTCACCCCTCCACTTT
>11|TRBJ1-5|once|TRBV20-1|TRBD1
CSGHRGPAQHF
TGCAGTGGTCACAGGGGGCCGGCCCAGCATTTT
>14|TRBJ1-5|few|TRBV6-5|-
CASSLGNAGQPQHF
TGTGCCAGCAGTTTAGGCAACGCGGGGCAGCCCCAGCATTTT
>14|TRBJ1-5|-|TRBV13|TRBD1
CASSKGTGNQPQHF
TGTGCCAGCAGCAAAGGGACAGGCAATCAGCCCCAGCATTTT
>17|TRBJ2-1|-|TRBV7-2|TRBD2
CASSPTRLAGALGEQFF
TGTGCCAGCAGCCCCACGAGACTAGCGGGAGCCCTCGGGGAGCAGTTCTTC
>14|TRBJ1-1|-|TRBV10-3|-
CAISVRASNTEAFF
TGTGCCATCAGTGTGCGGGCCAGCAACACTGAAGCTTTCTTT
>13|TRBJ1-5|once|TRBV19|-
CASSTDTIQPQHF
TGTGCCAGTAGTACGGACACAATTCAGCCCCAGCATTTT
>15|TRBJ2-1|-|TRBV27|TRBD2
CASSSSGGPSNEQFF
TGTGCCAGCAGTTCCAGCGGGGGGCCCAGCAATGAGCAGTTCTTC
>14|TRBJ2-3|-|TRBV19|TRBD1
CASSPGQGTDTQYF
TGTGCCAGTAGTCCAGGACAGGGCACAGATACGCAGTATTTT
>16|TRBJ2-1|few|TRBV7-2|TRBD1
CASSQPGTGGVNEQFF
TGTGCCAGCAGCCAGCCTGGGACAGGGGGTGTCAATGAGCAGTTCTTC
>16|TRBJ2-4|-|TRBV2|-
CASKYSEILAKNIQYF
TGTGCCAGCAAATATTCGGAGATCCTAGCCAAAAACATTCAGTACTTC
>13|TRBJ2-4|-|TRBV5-1|TRBD1
CASSSLNRGTQYF
TGCGCCAGCAGCTCATTAAACAGGGGTACTCAGTACTTC
>16|TRBJ2-5|-|TRBV7-7|TRBD1
CASSSGTGNHRETQYF
TGTGCTAGCAGCTCTGGGACAGGGAACCACAGGGAGACCCAGTACTTC
>13|TRBJ1-6|once|TRBV5-5|-
CASSLTDNSPLHF
TGTGCCAGCAGCTTGACGGATAATTCACCCCTCCACTTT
>17|TRBJ2-2|once|TRBV10-3|-
CAISESIRAGNTGELFF
TGTGCCATCAGTGAGTCGATTAGGGCAGGGAATACCGGGGAGCTGTTTTTT
>13|TRBJ1-1|-|TRBV7-2|-
CASSLDSNTEAFF
TGTGCCAGCAGCTTAGACAGCAACACTGAAGCTTTCTTT
>15|TRBJ1-1|few|TRBV7-6|-
CASSLEARGNTEAFF
TGTGCCAGCAGCTTAGAGGCCAGGGGGAACACTGAAGCTTTCTTT
>17|TRBJ2-6|-|TRBV2|-
CASKGERYRVGANVLTF
TGTGCCAGCAAGGGTGAGCGGTATAGAGTTGGGGCCAACGTCCTGACTTTC
>12|TRBJ2-7|-|TRBV3-1/TRBV3-2|-
CASSQGPLEQYF
TGTGCCAGCAGCCAAGGTCCGTTGGAGCAGTACTTC
>14|TRBJ1-5|-|TRBV27|-
CASSLRQGNQPQHF
TGTGCCAGCAGTTTGCGGCAGGGTAATCAGCCCCAGCATTTT
>17|TRBJ2-1|once|TRBV4-2|TRBD2
CASSRPEGLAVDNEQFF
TGTGCCAGCAGCCGGCCAGAGGGCCTAGCGGTCGACAATGAGCAGTTCTTC
>15|TRBJ1-1|few|TRBV19|-
CASSIGGNRNTEAFF
TGTGCCAGTAGTATCGGGGGAAATAGAAACACTGAAGCTTTCTTT
>17|TRBJ2-2|-|TRBV18|-
CASSPSPGTPNTGELFF
TGTGCCAGCTCACCCTCACCCGGGACTCCGAACACCGGGGAGCTGTTTTTT
>15|TRBJ2-5|-|TRBV13|TRBD2
CASSLRTGGQETQYF
TGTGCCAGCAGCCTAAGGACGGGAGGGCAAGAGACCCAGTACTTC
>18|TRBJ2-1|-|TRBV18|-
CASSPFSRVTKNNNEQFF
TGTGCCAGCTCACCCTTTTCCCGGGTTACAAAAAATAACAATGAGCAGTTCTTC
>15|TRBJ2-1|-|TRBV6-6|-
CASSYERTYYNEQFF
TGTGCCAGCAGTTACGAACGGACATATTACAATGAGCAGTTCTTC
>16|TRBJ2-3|-|TRBV4-1|-
CASARGGALGPDTQYF
TGCGCCAGCGCCCGTGGCGGGGCCCTCGGTCCAGATACGCAGTATTTT
>15|TRBJ2-1|-|TRBV7-8|TRBD1
CASSFRTGKDNEQFF
TGTGCCAGCAGCTTCCGGACAGGGAAGGACAATGAGCAGTTCTTC
>14|TRBJ1-4|few|TRBV6-5|-
CASSHLGGGEKLFF
TGTGCCAGCAGCCACCTTGGGGGGGGTGAAAAACTGTTTTTT
>14|TRBJ1-2|-|TRBV28|-
CASGLLRGDYGYTF
TGTGCCAGCGGACTTCTTCGGGGGGACTATGGCTACACCTTC
>14|TRBJ2-3|-|TRBV11-2|TRBD2
CASSFGLAEDTQYF
TGTGCCAGCAGCTTTGGGCTAGCGGAGGATACGCAGTATTTT